Below are 23 T cell receptor beta chains sequenced from a single sample in a study of blood T cell repertoires in COVID-19. The method was immunoSEQ multiplex PCR; TCRdb's version includes in-frame clones alone and lacks a portion of them. The sample shows some 320,000 clones, 87% of them seen only once. Sequencing was performed on peripheral blood. These receptors were obtained from a woman aged 45-60 years who had recovered from COVID-19.

The chain has TRBV4-2 and TRBJ2-7, with 8 nucleotides matching TRBD1. Trimming cost V 0 bases and J 3 bases; bases outside gene matches: 7. Germline V CDR1 and CDR2: LGHNA, YNFKEQ. The CDR3 runs 16 residues. In nucleotides, the CDR3 is TGTGCCAGCAGCCAAGATCAGGCAGGGGGCGTCTACGAGCAGTACTTC. Protein: CASSQDQAGGVYEQYF.

This clone was counted a single time. The V call is TRBV28, the J call TRBJ1-1; D is perhaps TRBD1 (5 bases). The germline V gene encodes CDR1 MDHEN and CDR2 SYDVKM. The V end was cut by 6 bases, the J end by 1 base, with 12 bases between. The CDR3 spans 14 residues. CDR3 amino acids: CASRLRGGNTEAFF. The CDR3 region has the DNA TGTGCCAGCAGGCTTAGGGGAGGGAACACTGAAGCTTTCTTT.

The chain recombines TRBV7-9 with TRBJ2-5, with no clear D. CDR1 and CDR2 (germline): SEHNR, FQNEAQ (reference sequence). The CDR3 spans 14 residues. The V and J ends lost 3 bases and 5 bases respectively, with 13 bases between them. The chain's CDR3 is CASSFIQLGETQYF. The CDR3 bases are TGTGCCAGCAGCTTTATTCAGTTGGGCGAGACCCAGTACTTC.

This clone was counted at least ten times. The CDR3 loop reads CASSWALNTGELFF. Written as DNA, the CDR3 is TGTGCCAGCAGCTGGGCCCTGAACACCGGGGAGCTGTTTTTT. The chain links TRBV5-4 to TRBJ2-2; no firm D call. The germline CDR1 and CDR2 sequences are SGHNT and YYREEE (reference sequence). With 3 bases removed from V and 1 base from J, the gap between germline ends came to 7 bases. This CDR3 has 14 amino acids.

This clone was seen many times. V and J are TRBV30 and TRBJ2-2; D perhaps matches TRBD1 (6 bases). In germline, CDR1 is GTSNPN, CDR2 SVGIG (reference sequence). The CDR3 has 13 residues. With 2 bases removed from V and 6 bases from J, the gap between germline ends came to 10 bases. The CDR3 is CAWSRGISGELFF. DNA for the CDR3: TGTGCCTGGAGTAGGGGGATCTCCGGGGAGCTGTTTTTT. Complete variable domain (other parts from reference TRBV30 and TRBJ2-2): SQTIHQWPATLVQPVGSPLSLECTVEGTSNPNLYWYRQAAGRGLQLLFYSVGIGQISSEVPQNLSASRPQDRQFILSSKKLLLSDSGFYLCAWSRGISGELFFGEGSRLTVL.

This clone was picked up one time. The CDR3 spells CASSDGDTQYF. CDR3 DNA sequence: TGTGCCAGCAGCGACGGAGATACGCAGTATTTT. V and J are TRBV9 and TRBJ2-3; D gene uncertain. The CDR3 is made up of 11 amino acids. The germline V gene encodes CDR1 SGDLS and CDR2 YYNGEE. The V end was cut by 3 bases, the J end by 5 bases, with 4 bases between.

J is TRBJ2-2 and V is TRBV18, with no clear D. Germline-derived CDR1 and CDR2 are KGHSH and LQKENI. Trimming cost V 3 bases and J 4 bases, with 12 bases left between them. The CDR3 sequence is 15 residues long. Here the CDR3 DNA reads TGTGCCAGCTCACCTTACGTGTCTAGCACCGGGGAGCTGTTTTTT. It translates to CASSPYVSSTGELFF.

The sample holds a few counts of this clone. The rearrangement uses TRBV4-1 and TRBJ2-1, with D perhaps TRBD2 (5 bases). Trimming removed 6 bases from V and 9 bases from J, with 15 bases in between. Germline values: CDR1 MGHRA, CDR2 YSYEKL. This CDR3 is 13 amino acids long. CDR3 loop: CASRGIAKREQFF. CDR3 sequence (DNA): TGCGCCAGCAGGGGGATAGCGAAGCGTGAGCAGTTCTTC.

This chain uses TRBV15 with TRBJ1-5, with D possibly TRBD1 on 6 matching bases. Germline V lookup: CDR1 LNHNV, CDR2 YYDKDF (reference sequence). V was cut by 5 bases and J by 4 bases, with 15 bases left in between. The CDR3 sequence is 15 residues long. The chain's CDR3 is CATSGPGTPNQPQHF. Here the CDR3 DNA reads TGTGCCACCAGCGGTCCCGGGACACCAAATCAGCCCCAGCATTTT.

This clone was seen only once. This rearrangement joins TRBV7-2 to TRBJ1-2; 7 nucleotides match TRBD1. Unmatched junction bases numbered 5, after V lost 1 base and J lost 3 bases. Germline V gene data show CDR1 as SGHTA and CDR2 as FQGNSA. The CDR3 loop spans 15 amino acids. CDR3: CASSLDLGQHYGYTF. CDR3 nucleotides: TGTGCCAGCAGCTTAGATTTGGGACAGCACTATGGCTACACCTTC.

The chain employs TRBV30 and TRBJ1-6, with 10 positions matching TRBD1. The V gene's germline CDR1 is GTSNPN and CDR2 SVGIG (reference sequence). This CDR3 region has 16 residues. The trim removed 1 base at V and 9 bases at J, leaving 9 bases unmatched. This chain's CDR3 is CAWSGQGASSGSPLHF. DNA of the CDR3: TGTGCCTGGAGTGGACAGGGGGCTTCGTCTGGTTCACCCCTCCACTTT. Based on the CDR3 plus reference TRBV30 and TRBJ1-6, the full variable domain is SQTIHQWPATLVQPVGSPLSLECTVEGTSNPNLYWYRQAAGRGLQLLFYSVGIGQISSEVPQNLSASRPQDRQFILSSKKLLLSDSGFYLCAWSGQGASSGSPLHFGNGTRLTVT.

A single count supports this clone. The chain uses TRBV10-3 and TRBJ1-3; 8 bases agree with TRBD1. V dropped 6 bases and J dropped 2; count of bases not matched to a gene: 6. In germline, CDR1 is ENHRY, CDR2 SYGVKD. This CDR3 contains 15 residues. The CDR3 reads CAIRDRGRAGNTIYF. In DNA form, the CDR3 reads TGTGCCATCAGAGACAGGGGAAGGGCTGGAAACACCATATATTTT.

The rearrangement uses TRBV4-2 and TRBJ2-1; TRBD2 agrees at 8 bases. V lost 6 bases, J lost 6 bases, and 10 bases stayed unmatched. CDR1 is LGHNA and CDR2 is YNFKEQ in the germline V gene. This CDR3 is 15 amino acids long. CDR3: CASSNGLTSGNEQFF. CDR3 nucleotides: TGTGCCAGCAGTAACGGATTAACTAGCGGCAATGAGCAGTTCTTC.

The chain carries TRBV14 and TRBJ2-1, with TRBD2 matching over 8 bases. Germline loops: CDR1 SGHDN, CDR2 FVKESK. The CDR3 loop spans 21 amino acids. J lost 4 bases, V lost 10 bases, and 30 bases had no gene match. The chain's CDR3 is CATTAKSGGPSAKDKYNEQFF. Written as DNA, the CDR3 is TGTGCCACCACAGCCAAGTCGGGGGGGCCTAGCGCCAAAGATAAATACAATGAGCAGTTCTTC.

The genes are TRBV3-1 (or the pseudogene TRBV3-2) and TRBJ2-7; D not certain. Germline V gene lookup returns CDR1 LGHDT and CDR2 YNNKEL (reference sequence). This CDR3 region has 11 residues. Trimming left V 2 bases short and J 4 bases short, with 3 bases between. CDR3 region: CASSQLYEQYF. CDR3 coding DNA: TGTGCCAGCAGCCAACTTTACGAGCAGTACTTC.

The V gene is TRBV19, the J gene TRBJ2-7; 7 nucleotides line up with TRBD2. V was clipped by 5 bases and J by 5 bases; unmatched bases: 9. This CDR3 spans 14 amino acids. Germline V gene sequence: CDR1 LNHDA, CDR2 SQIVND (reference sequence). As DNA, the CDR3 is TGTGCCAGTAGTGAGGGGAGGGGTTGGGACGAGCAGTACTTC. It specifies CASSEGRGWDEQYF.

The chain uses TRBV6-2 or TRBV6-3 and TRBJ1-6; D might be TRBD1 (5 bases). V lost 2 bases to trimming and J lost 6 bases, with 8 bases between them. Germline lookup yields CDR1 MNHEY and CDR2 SVGEGT. The CDR3 totals 14 residues. CDR3 bases: TGTGCCAGCAGTTACGGAGACAGTAATTCACCCCTCCACTTT. This codes for CASSYGDSNSPLHF.

The chain combines TRBV2 with TRBJ2-1, with 8 bases lining up with TRBD1. The CDR3 has 13 amino acids. V was clipped by 3 bases and J by 10 bases; unmatched bases: 5. Germline V CDR1 and CDR2: SNHLY, FYNNEI. CDR3 residues: CASSEGRGQEQFF. As DNA, the CDR3 is TGTGCCAGCAGTGAGGGCAGGGGGCAGGAGCAGTTCTTC.

The V call is TRBV9, the J call TRBJ1-6; 8 bases match TRBD1. Trimming took 3 bases from V and 5 from J; bases not matched to a gene: 4. CDR1 SGDLS and CDR2 YYNGEE come from the germline V gene. The CDR3 extends over 15 amino acids. In DNA, the CDR3 is TGTGCCAGCAGCGGACAGGGGAACGATAATTCACCCCTCCACTTT. This sequence encodes CASSGQGNDNSPLHF.

The rearrangement joins TRBV6-5 to TRBJ1-2, with 9 bases that match TRBD1. Germline CDR1 and CDR2: MNHEY and SVGAGI. The CDR3 extends over 15 amino acids. The V and J ends lost 4 bases and 5 bases, in that order; junction bases with no gene match: 8. CDR3 bases: TGTGCCAGCAGTTTCACCGGGACAGGGTCATATGGCTACACCTTC. Protein sequence: CASSFTGTGSYGYTF.

The chain employs TRBV2 and TRBJ2-4; 11 bases map to TRBD2. CDR1 and CDR2 (germline): SNHLY, FYNNEI. V lost 6 bases and J lost 5; bases outside the gene matches: 0. CDR3 length equals 13 residues. This chain's CDR3 is CASRGLAENIQYF. CDR3 coding DNA: TGTGCCAGCAGGGGACTAGCGGAAAACATTCAGTACTTC.

The rearrangement links TRBV28 to TRBJ2-1, with unresolved D. The CDR3 has 14 residues. V was pared by 6 bases and J by 8 bases, with 17 bases between. Germline V gene sequence: CDR1 MDHEN, CDR2 SYDVKM. CDR3 sequence reads: CASRLTPPSYEQFF. The CDR3 nucleotides read TGTGCCAGCAGGTTGACTCCCCCTAGTTATGAGCAGTTCTTC. The full variable domain, its missing parts supplied by reference TRBV28 and TRBJ2-1, is DVKVTQSSRYLVKRTGEKVFLECVQDMDHENMFWYRQDPGLGLRLIYFSYDVKMKEKGDIPEGYSVSREKKERFSLILESASTNQTSMYLCASRLTPPSYEQFFGPGTRLTVL.

This chain connects TRBV2 to TRBJ2-3; a possible D gene is TRBD1 (6 bases). This CDR3 region has 15 residues. Per the germline V gene, CDR1 is SNHLY and CDR2 is FYNNEI. Deletions cut 5 bases from V and 5 bases from J, with 17 bases between. The CDR3, as DNA: TGTGCCAGCAGTCTCGAAACATCCAGGGGAGATACGCAGTATTTT. Encoded protein: CASSLETSRGDTQYF.